This TCR beta chain derives from a study of cytomegalovirus exposure and HLA in healthy donors. Turning to this clone: The antigen remains undetermined.

Findings and caveats of the study: The sole available immune exposure information was CMV serostatus. Across donors, most TCRs were seen rarely, yet some public ones were widespread. The likely explanation for a cluster of highly shared sequence variants was sequencing artifact. The classifier was said to identify cytomegalovirus status with high specificity and sensitivity.

PCR primers comprised 60 Vbeta and 13 Jbeta primers. TCRdb's table, derived via immunoSEQ multiplex PCR, lists solely in-frame clones and lacks some. The sample consists of about 150,000 clones, nearly 80% of them appearing once. Material: PBMCs. The clonotype comes from a middle-aged woman in good health and CMV-seronegative.

In DNA form, the CDR3 reads TGTGCCATCCCAGGGGGCAAGGACGGAAACACCGGGGAGCTGTTTTTT. This codes for CAIPGGKDGNTGELFF. The chain has TRBV19 and TRBJ2-2; TRBD1 matches 8 bases. This CDR3 has 16 amino acids. With V trimmed by 10 bases and J by 2 bases, 12 bases remained unmatched. Germline V gene data show CDR1 as LNHDA and CDR2 as SQIVND (reference sequence).